This T cell receptor beta chain is drawn from a study of blood T cell repertoires in COVID-19 (dated by TCRdb to about 2020). Regarding the complete study: The collaborator samples originated in the United States, Italy and Spain and spanned the acute and convalescent phases of COVID-19. The material from the prospective study consisted of cDNA or gDNA derived from T cells, B-cell-depleted T cells, or PBMCs. Deeply sampled blood TCRbeta repertoires from subjects exposed to, actively infected with, or recovered from COVID-19 were included in the dataset. The repertoires were released in a freely available public database meant as a resource for research on the immune response to SARS-CoV-2. The samples were drawn from the first 160 participants of the ongoing ImmuneRACE study and from about 1,200 subjects provided by 6 global collaborators. The sample metadata nearly always contained a de-identified subject ID, COVID-19 status, age in years and sex. HLA class I and class II types, where available, came from metadata supplied by the sample provider rather than from assay-based typing.

The germline V gene specifies KGHSH as CDR1 and LQKENI as CDR2. From the cysteine up to the phenylalanine, the CDR3 has a length of 15 residues. The CDR3 DNA has 45 bases and is translated from base 1. Trimming accounts for 3 bases at V and 5 bases at J, while the number of junction bases matched to no gene is 7. This clone was counted many times. The specificity of this receptor is unknown. No base quality values were provided; no much bigger clone lies one nucleotide off. The collaborating institutions used their own protocols to collect whole blood in K2EDTA tubes. For TCRbeta analysis, collaborator samples were shipped as frozen whole blood, as isolated PBMCs, or as DNA extracted from either sample type. TCRbeta CDR3 regions were amplified from genomic DNA by means of the immunoSEQ Assay, a bias-controlled multiplex PCR. The study's processing was this. The number of nucleated cells in each sample was estimated by amplification of reference gene primers within the assay. To quantify the absolute abundance of each unique TCRbeta CDR3 rearrangement, sequence reads were collapsed and filtered. For each sample, productive Simpson clonality was calculated as the square root of Simpson's diversity index across productive rearrangements. In its TCRdb copy, this immuneACCESS table keeps in-frame sequences only and misses some clones. Where compared with another copy, unresolved V genes explain less than half of these, and the others have no known cause. For V, J and clone size, that table is used; D and trimming come from the DNA. In all, the sample holds roughly 77,000 clones, and around 74% of those were seen once. More than 9% of the sample belongs to the ten largest clones.

Broad study findings and their caveats: The quantity of clinical and demographic metadata differed by source and by participant and was supplied without curation.

This receptor was obtained from a human donor in a cohort sampled during active COVID-19. Sequences were obtained from peripheral blood. The chain uses TRBV18 and TRBJ1-1, and 9 junctional nucleotides match TRBD1. CDR3 protein: CASSPTGGRRTEAFF. The DNA sequence is given as TGTGCCAGCTCACCTACAGGGGGCCGGCGGACTGAAGCTTTCTTT.